A selection of T cell receptor beta chains follows, all from one sample in a study of yellow fever vaccine responses in identical twins. TCRdb redid the calling of the RT-PCR reads with MiXCR, one entry per CDR3 protein. The table includes roughly 5,400 distinct CDR3 sequences, 70% to 90% detected once. The sample was T cells from blood (PBMCs), unsorted or a sorted subset (not recorded which), taken before or after yellow fever vaccination (not recorded which). The receptors were sampled from a woman in her late teens or twenties who received the yellow fever vaccine. CDR3s include the opening cysteine and the closing phenylalanine or tryptophan. Fields, in order: clone size, D gene, J gene, V gene, CDR3 protein, CDR3 DNA. D genes are given only for firm matches. Expanded clones get a size class; other rows say once, few or many, or leave the size out.

>.|.|TRBJ2-5|TRBV25-1
CASSERRLGIEETQYF
TGTGCCAGCAGTGAAAGAAGGCTTGGTATAGAGGAGACCCAGTACTTC
>.|.|TRBJ1-6|TRBV13
CASSFGRINSPLHF
TGTGCCAGCAGCTTTGGGAGAATAAATTCACCCCTCCACTTT
>.|.|TRBJ2-7|TRBV5-1
CASSLGGAGEQYF
TGCGCCAGCAGCTTGGGGGGGGCGGGCGAGCAGTACTTC
>.|.|TRBJ2-5|TRBV11-1
CASSFGPDQETQYF
TGTGCCAGCAGCTTCGGGCCAGATCAAGAGACCCAGTACTTC
>.|TRBD1|TRBJ1-6|TRBV30
CAWEGTANSPLHF
TGTGCCTGGGAGGGGACAGCAAATTCACCCCTCCACTTT
>.|TRBD2|TRBJ2-3|TRBV6-4
CASSRTSGGTDTQYF
TGTGCCAGCAGTCGGACTAGCGGAGGCACAGATACGCAGTATTTT
>.|TRBD2|TRBJ2-1|TRBV2
CASSLPGLAGNYNEQFF
TGTGCCAGCAGTCTCCCCGGACTAGCGGGGAACTACAATGAGCAGTTCTTC
>.|.|TRBJ2-7|TRBV5-1
CASSFRVSSYEQYF
TGCGCCAGCAGCTTCCGTGTCAGCTCCTACGAGCAGTACTTC
>.|TRBD1|TRBJ1-5|TRBV11-1
CASSLSGGDQPQHF
TGTGCCAGCAGCTTATCAGGGGGGGATCAGCCCCAGCATTTT
>few|.|TRBJ2-7|TRBV7-1
CASSSDLIVLGYEQYF
TGTGCCAGCAGCTCAGACCTTATTGTTCTGGGTTACGAGCAGTACTTC
>.|.|TRBJ2-5|TRBV11-1
CASSLAGFKETQYF
TGTGCCAGCAGCTTAGCAGGGTTTAAGGAGACCCAGTACTTC
>.|.|TRBJ1-1|TRBV27
CASSSLTENTEAFF
TGTGCCAGCAGTTCCCTGACGGAGAACACTGAAGCTTTCTTT
>few|.|TRBJ1-5|TRBV19
CASSAWGLSNQPQHF
TGTGCCAGTAGTGCTTGGGGACTGAGCAATCAGCCCCAGCATTTT
>.|.|TRBJ2-5|TRBV28
CASSPSLLSQYF
TGTGCCAGCAGTCCCTCCTTATTGTCCCAGTACTTC
>.|.|TRBJ2-7|TRBV27
CASSLRDRYEQYF
TGTGCCAGCAGTTTACGGGACCGATACGAGCAGTACTTC
>.|TRBD1|TRBJ1-6|TRBV13
CASSLGTGAANSPLHF
TGTGCCAGCAGCTTAGGAACAGGGGCGGCTAATTCACCCCTCCACTTT
>.|.|TRBJ1-2|TRBV28
CASSPAGKNYGYTF
TGTGCCAGCAGTCCTGCGGGCAAAAACTATGGCTACACCTTC
>once|.|TRBJ1-5|TRBV2
CASSPPTGRWNQPQHF
TGTGCCAGCAGCCCCCCCACAGGGCGATGGAATCAGCCCCAGCATTTT
>few|.|TRBJ1-2|TRBV28
CASSLVPRLPYGYTF
TGTGCCAGCAGTTTAGTTCCTAGATTACCCTATGGCTACACCTTC
>once|.|TRBJ2-3|TRBV2
CASNGADTQYF
TGTGCCAGCAACGGGGCAGATACGCAGTATTTT
>.|TRBD1|TRBJ2-7|TRBV19
CASSNPRDRGREQYF
TGTGCCAGTAGTAATCCCCGGGACAGGGGGCGCGAGCAGTACTTC
>few|.|TRBJ2-1|TRBV7-3
CASSPPLGNEQFF
TGTGCCAGCAGCCCGCCCTTGGGAAATGAGCAGTTCTTC
>.|TRBD1|TRBJ1-2|TRBV5-1
CASSLIGTGEDTF
TGCGCCAGCAGCTTGATCGGGACAGGGGAGGACACCTTC
>.|.|TRBJ2-4|TRBV20-1
CSARSRDPKNIQYF
TGCAGTGCTAGGAGCCGGGATCCGAAAAACATTCAGTACTTC
>few|.|TRBJ1-1|TRBV18
CASSPLINTEAFF
TGTGCCAGCTCACCACTCATCAACACTGAAGCTTTCTTT
>.|.|TRBJ2-3|TRBV29-1
CSVDPSTDTQYF
TGCAGCGTTGACCCGAGCACAGATACGCAGTATTTT
>.|TRBD1|TRBJ2-3|TRBV2
CAREGAGADTQYF
TGTGCCAGAGAGGGGGCTGGGGCAGATACGCAGTATTTT
>once|TRBD2|TRBJ2-1|TRBV23-1
CARPTSGRPPYNEQFF
TGCGCCAGGCCGACTAGCGGGAGGCCTCCTTACAATGAGCAGTTCTTC
>.|.|TRBJ1-5|TRBV12-3/TRBV12-4
CASRQGTDGNQPQHF
TGTGCCAGCAGACAGGGCACGGATGGCAATCAGCCCCAGCATTTT
>.|.|TRBJ2-7|TRBV11-1
CASSLSGTTYEQYF
TGTGCCAGCAGCTTATCCGGGACAACCTACGAGCAGTACTTC
>.|TRBD1|TRBJ2-3|TRBV5-1
CASSLTGDGTDTQYF
TGCGCCAGCAGCTTGACAGGGGACGGCACAGATACGCAGTATTTT
>.|.|TRBJ2-7|TRBV11-2
CASSQTVRREQYF
TGTGCCAGCAGCCAGACAGTTCGACGGGAGCAGTACTTC
>.|.|TRBJ2-1|TRBV7-9
CASSSKNNEQFF
TGTGCCAGCAGCTCAAAAAACAATGAGCAGTTCTTC
>.|TRBD1|TRBJ1-2|TRBV6-1
CASSKQGGVFGYTF
TGTGCCAGCAGTAAACAGGGGGGAGTATTTGGCTACACCTTC
>.|.|TRBJ2-1|TRBV4-2
CASSQDSSLSYNGQFF
TGTGCCAGCAGCCAAGACAGTTCCCTCTCCTACAATGGTCAGTTCTTC
>few|.|TRBJ2-4|TRBV6-1
CASSRPKNIQYF
TGTGCCAGCAGTCGACCCAAAAACATTCAGTACTTC
>few|TRBD1|TRBJ1-1|TRBV10-3
CAISGQGITTEAFF
TGTGCCATCAGTGGACAGGGGATCACCACTGAAGCTTTCTTT
>once|.|TRBJ2-5|TRBV10-2
CASSALGGDEETQYF
TGCGCCAGCAGTGCGCTCGGTGGAGACGAAGAGACCCAGTACTTC
>.|.|TRBJ2-7|TRBV6-1
CASRSPNPNYEQYF
TGTGCCAGCAGATCCCCGAACCCAAACTACGAGCAGTACTTC
>.|TRBD1|TRBJ1-2|TRBV25-1
CASSNLVTGVGYTF
TGTGCCAGCAGTAACTTGGTGACAGGGGTCGGCTACACCTTC
>few|TRBD2|TRBJ2-2|TRBV11-2
CASSLFPRGTSQNTGELFF
TGTGCCAGCAGCTTATTCCCTCGTGGGACTAGCCAAAACACCGGGGAGCTGTTTTTT
>.|.|TRBJ2-1|TRBV5-1
CASSLAGSRLNEQFF
TGCGCCAGCAGCTTGGCCGGGAGCCGATTGAATGAGCAGTTCTTC
>.|TRBD1|TRBJ2-2|TRBV15
CATSSKTGDLNTGELFF
TGTGCCACCAGCAGTAAGACAGGGGACTTGAACACCGGGGAGCTGTTTTTT
>.|.|TRBJ1-6|TRBV5-1
CASSLGPGDSPLHF
TGCGCCAGCAGCTTAGGTCCTGGGGATTCACCCCTCCACTTT
>.|.|TRBJ2-7|TRBV27
CASSLSAAGTYEQYF
TGTGCCAGCAGTTTATCTGCCGCGGGTACCTACGAGCAGTACTTC
>.|.|TRBJ1-6|TRBV12-3/TRBV12-4
CASSFGAGANSPLHF
TGTGCCAGCAGTTTCGGTGCGGGGGCTAATTCACCCCTCCACTTT
>.|TRBD1|TRBJ2-7|TRBV18
CASSEGQASYEQYF
TGTGCCAGCTCAGAGGGACAGGCCTCCTACGAGCAGTACTTC